This is a list of T cell receptor beta chains from one sample in a study of T cells in Graves' hyperthyroidism and ophthalmopathy. TCRdb called the multiplex PCR reads again in MiXCR, with one record for every CDR3 protein. The sample consists of roughly 360,000 distinct CDR3 sequences, approximately 12% of them appearing once. Sequenced sample: blood. Receptors originate from a man in his thirties or forties with Graves' hyperthyroidism that later progressed to Graves' ophthalmopathy. Each CDR3 is given with its conserved first and last residue. The D gene is left open where the match is weak. Part of the rows lack a size; the others show once, few, many or a class for expanded clones.

>TRBJ2-5|TRBV14|15|.|.
CASSQRQILQETQYF
TGTGCCAGCAGCCAGAGACAGATTCTCCAAGAGACCCAGTACTTC
>TRBJ2-2|TRBV28|15|many|.
CASSSREHLNRGLFF
TGTGCCAGCAGTTCAAGGGAACATCTAAACCGTGGACTGTTTTTT
>TRBJ2-3|TRBV6-1|14|few|.
CASSDGQGTDTQYF
TGTGCCAGCAGTGATGGGCAGGGGACTGATACGCAGTATTTT
>TRBJ2-1|TRBV27|13|many|TRBD2
CASSWEGWDEQFF
TGTGCCAGCAGTTGGGAGGGATGGGATGAGCAGTTCTTC
>TRBJ2-6|TRBV19|16|.|TRBD1
CASWDRGGAGANVLTF
TGTGCCAGCTGGGACAGGGGGGGTGCTGGGGCCAACGTCCTGACTTTC
>TRBJ2-3|TRBV6-1|14|few|.
CASSTGTYTDTQYF
TGTGCCAGCAGTACCGGGACTTACACAGATACGCAGTATTTT
>TRBJ1-6|TRBV12-3/TRBV12-4|14|many|.
CASSFTASGSPLHF
TGTGCCAGCAGTTTCACAGCCTCTGGGTCACCCCTCCACTTT
>TRBJ2-7|TRBV10-3|14|few|.
CAISEYRENYEQYF
TGTGCCATCAGTGAGTACAGGGAAAACTACGAGCAGTACTTC
>TRBJ1-5|TRBV18|16|.|TRBD1
CASSPGTGGGNQPQHF
TGTGCCAGCTCACCCGGGACAGGGGGCGGGAATCAGCCCCAGCATTTT
>TRBJ2-1|TRBV11-3|14|many|TRBD2
CASSYGLAPNEQFF
TGTGCCAGCAGCTATGGACTAGCTCCAAATGAGCAGTTCTTC
>TRBJ2-4|TRBV6-1|17|.|.
CASSDTIAVLAKNIQYF
TGTGCCAGCAGTGATACCATAGCGGTCCTAGCCAAAAACATTCAGTACTTC
>TRBJ2-7|TRBV12-3/TRBV12-4|13|many|.
CASSPNRWNEQYF
TGTGCCAGCAGTCCCAACCGGTGGAACGAGCAGTACTTC
>TRBJ1-1|TRBV19|12|few|.
CASSSTEIEAFF
TGTGCCAGTAGTTCAACAGAGATTGAAGCTTTCTTT
>TRBJ2-5|TRBV11-2|12|many|.
CASSLGGVRDDF
TGTGCCAGCAGCTTAGGTGGGGTGAGGGACGACTTC
>TRBJ1-5|TRBV2|14|many|.
CASSHRASNQPQHF
TGTGCCAGCAGCCATCGGGCCTCGAATCAGCCCCAGCATTTT
>TRBJ1-2|TRBV7-9|16|few|.
CASSLALIREDYGYTF
TGTGCCAGCAGCTTAGCGTTGATCAGGGAGGACTATGGCTACACCTTC
>TRBJ1-2|TRBV6-1|16|.|.
CASSPDSLSANYGYTF
TGTGCCAGCAGTCCGGACAGTCTCTCGGCTAACTATGGCTACACCTTC
>TRBJ2-6|TRBV15|16|many|.
CATSRDRGSGANVLTF
TGTGCCACCAGCAGAGATCGCGGCTCTGGGGCCAACGTCCTGACTTTC
>TRBJ2-5|TRBV7-6|16|few|.
CASSSPQSSLQETQYF
TGTGCCAGCAGCTCCCCCCAATCTTCGCTCCAAGAGACCCAGTACTTC
>TRBJ2-1|TRBV14|14|.|.
CASSLNSGYNEQFF
TGTGCCAGCAGCCTCAATAGCGGATACAATGAGCAGTTCTTC
>TRBJ2-7|TRBV25-1|16|.|TRBD1
CASSKHDRGESYEQYF
TGTGCCAGCAGTAAACATGACAGGGGGGAATCCTACGAGCAGTACTTC
>TRBJ1-2|TRBV7-9|15|.|TRBD1
CASSFPGQDYGGYTF
TGTGCCAGCAGCTTTCCGGGACAGGACTATGGTGGCTACACCTTC
>TRBJ1-4|TRBV6-1|14|many|TRBD1
CASSRDRGSEKLFF
TGTGCCAGCAGTCGGGACAGGGGTAGTGAAAAACTGTTTTTT
>TRBJ2-3|TRBV11-1|16|few|TRBD1
CASSGAGQGSTDTQYF
TGTGCCAGCAGCGGAGCTGGACAGGGATCAACAGATACGCAGTATTTT
>TRBJ1-2|TRBV6-4|12|.|.
CASSDGGRGYTF
TGTGCCAGCAGTGATGGGGGCCGGGGCTACACCTTC
>TRBJ2-1|TRBV28|16|many|TRBD2
CASSLEGGASYNEQFF
TGTGCCAGCAGTTTAGAGGGAGGGGCCTCCTACAATGAGCAGTTCTTC
>TRBJ1-4|TRBV28|13|many|.
CASSLSVLEKLFF
TGTGCCAGCAGTTTATCTGTTTTGGAAAAACTGTTTTTT
>TRBJ2-6|TRBV6-1|15|many|.
CASSYGSSGANVLTF
TGTGCCAGCAGTTACGGGTCCTCTGGGGCCAACGTCCTGACTTTC
>TRBJ1-1|TRBV7-2|16|.|.
CASSPGGGYWNTEAFF
TGTGCCAGCAGCCCGGGGGGAGGGTATTGGAACACTGAAGCTTTCTTT
>TRBJ1-5|TRBV28|15|many|.
CASSLSWGSNQPQHF
TGTGCCAGCAGTTTATCATGGGGTAGCAATCAGCCCCAGCATTTT
>TRBJ1-2|TRBV20-1|14|.|TRBD1
CSVASGTGFYGYTF
TGCAGTGTCGCCTCCGGGACAGGCTTCTATGGCTACACCTTC
>TRBJ1-5|TRBV5-1|13|many|.
CASSWRGDQPQHF
TGCGCCAGCAGCTGGAGGGGCGATCAGCCCCAGCATTTT
>TRBJ2-7|TRBV7-9|13|many|.
CASSPGPDDEQYF
TGTGCCAGCAGCCCCGGGCCCGATGATGAGCAGTACTTC
>TRBJ2-3|TRBV3-1|16|many|TRBD2
CASSQAPAGVADTQYF
TGTGCCAGCAGCCAAGCCCCCGCGGGGGTCGCAGATACGCAGTATTTT
>TRBJ2-7|TRBV14|13|.|.
CASSQDFMDEQYF
TGTGCCAGCAGCCAAGATTTTATGGACGAGCAGTACTTC
>TRBJ1-6|TRBV12-3/TRBV12-4|13|many|.
CASSRGGNSPLHF
TGTGCCAGCTCCCGGGGGGGTAATTCACCCCTCCACTTT
>TRBJ2-7|TRBV7-2|14|many|.
CASSSTDTRYEQYF
TGTGCCAGCAGCTCGACGGACACACGTTACGAGCAGTACTTC
>TRBJ2-7|TRBV5-1|13|many|.
CASSLVSSHEQYF
TGCGCCAGCAGCTTGGTTAGCTCCCACGAGCAGTACTTC
>TRBJ2-5|TRBV6-6|16|many|TRBD1
CASSYSTGQGGETQYF
TGTGCCAGCAGTTACTCGACCGGACAGGGAGGAGAGACCCAGTACTTC